The 16 T cell receptor beta chains below were found in one sample sequenced in a study of T cell responses to AZD1222 COVID-19 vaccine. Only in-frame clones appear in the TCRdb table, and some are missing; sequencing was by immunoSEQ multiplex PCR. The data contain over 200,000 clones, approximately 94% of them seen just once; the ten biggest clones take up over 1.5%. Sequenced here: peripheral blood, sampled 28 days after the second dose of the MenACWY control vaccine. All receptors derive from an adult who received the MenACWY meningococcal vaccine as a control.

The chain joins TRBV6-6 to TRBJ1-4; D unresolved. Trimming took 5 bases from V and 4 from J, leaving 8 bases between them. The germline gives CDR1 MNHNY, CDR2 SVGAGI (reference sequence). This CDR3 has 13 amino acids. The CDR3 is CASSRSYNEKLFF. CDR3 nucleotide sequence: TGTGCCAGCAGTCGATCCTATAATGAAAAACTGTTTTTT.

The sample holds one count of this clone. This chain joins TRBV9 and TRBJ2-1; D uncertain. V was cut by 0 bases and J by 9 bases, with 13 bases left in between. CDR3 length equals 14 residues. Germline V gene sequence: CDR1 SGDLS, CDR2 YYNGEE. The CDR3 is CASSVAAEVVEQFF. CDR3 nucleotides: TGTGCCAGCAGCGTAGCTGCAGAGGTGGTTGAGCAGTTCTTC.

This rearrangement joins TRBV28 to TRBJ1-2; D is undetermined. This CDR3 has 11 residues. Germline values: CDR1 MDHEN, CDR2 SYDVKM. Deletions cut 3 bases from V and 11 bases from J, with 10 bases between. The CDR3 region has the DNA TGTGCCAGCAGTTTTTCAACCGAATACACCTTC. This codes for CASSFSTEYTF.

With respect to this clone: The junction shows a germline mismatch at one end, possibly a read error. This CDR3 is CASSPGTGGTMGF. The DNA for the CDR3 is TGTGCCAGCAGCCCGGGGACAGGGGGGACAATGGGCTTC. The J gene is TRBJ1-2, the V gene TRBV9; 11 bases are shared with TRBD1. CDR3 length equals 13 residues. Germline V gene sequence: CDR1 SGDLS, CDR2 YYNGEE.

The V call is TRBV25-1, the J call TRBJ1-6; D may be TRBD1 (5 bases). The CDR3 runs to 12 residues. The germline CDR1 and CDR2 sequences are MGHDK and SYGVNS. V dropped 2 bases and J dropped 9 bases, with 5 bases sitting between them. In DNA form, the CDR3 reads TGTGCCAGCAGTGAAGGGGGTTCACCCCTCCACTTT. Translating gives CASSEGGSPLHF.

The gene calls are TRBV19 and TRBJ1-1, with D possibly TRBD1 on 5 matching bases. Germline lookup yields CDR1 LNHDA and CDR2 SQIVND (reference sequence). Trimming removed 3 bases at V and 6 bases at J, with 11 bases between. The CDR3 consists of 13 residues. The CDR3, as DNA: TGTGCCAGTAGTATCGGAGACAGACCTGAAGCTTTCTTT. It specifies CASSIGDRPEAFF.

This chain connects TRBV6-5 to TRBJ2-1; D possibly matches TRBD1 or TRBD2 (5 bases each). Trimming left V 5 bases short and J 4 bases short, with 12 bases between. This CDR3 comprises 14 residues. Germline V CDR1 and CDR2: MNHEY, SVGAGI. The CDR3 coding sequence is TGTGCCAGCAGTAACCGGGACGAGTACAATGAGCAGTTCTTC. Its translation: CASSNRDEYNEQFF.

The chain joins TRBV7-2 to TRBJ2-5; D is possibly TRBD1 or TRBD2 (6 bases each). Germline CDR1 and CDR2: SGHTA and FQGNSA. CDR3 length: 15 amino acids. Trimming shortened V by 10 bases and J by 4 bases, and 22 bases separated the two germline ends. The CDR3 loop is CANVRGPPLPETQYF. CDR3 in DNA: TGTGCCAACGTCCGGGGGCCACCACTACCAGAGACCCAGTACTTC.

This clone was observed once. V gene TRBV7-9 combines with J gene TRBJ1-1; D gene uncertain. CDR1 SEHNR and CDR2 FQNEAQ come from the germline V gene (reference sequence). The CDR3 is 12 amino acids. V lost 2 bases and J 8 bases, leaving 9 bases between the germline ends. In DNA, the CDR3 is TGTGCCAGCAGCTTAAGTAACGGGGAAGCTTTCTTT. Protein: CASSLSNGEAFF.

This sequence joins TRBV5-5 and TRBJ1-1; 10 bases line up with TRBD1. The CDR3 has 15 amino acids. Germline loops: CDR1 SGHKS, CDR2 YYEKEE (reference sequence). V lost 4 bases to trimming and J lost 3 bases; unmatched junction nucleotides: 6. Here the CDR3 reads CASSPRTGGDTEAFF. The CDR3 nucleotides are TGTGCCAGCAGCCCCCGGACAGGGGGAGACACTGAAGCTTTCTTT.

This rearrangement joins TRBV19 to TRBJ2-3, with D possibly TRBD1 on 6 matching bases. The germline V and J ends were trimmed by 8 bases and 4 bases, with 19 bases remaining between them. The CDR3 is 15 amino acids. CDR1 and CDR2 (germline): LNHDA, SQIVND (reference sequence). The CDR3 sequence: CASRRQAGAPDTQYF. CDR3 DNA sequence: TGTGCCAGTCGAAGACAGGCCGGAGCCCCAGATACGCAGTATTTT. The whole variable domain, filled in from reference TRBV19 and TRBJ2-3, reads DGGITQSPKYLFRKEGQNVTLSCEQNLNHDAMYWYRQDPGQGLRLIYYSQIVNDFQKGDIAEGYSVSREKKESFPLTVTSAQKNPTAFYLCASRRQAGAPDTQYFGPGTRLTVL.

This sequence joins TRBV7-3 and TRBJ2-7; TRBD1 is a possible D gene (5 bases). This CDR3 spans 14 amino acids. Germline CDR1 SGHTA, CDR2 FQGTGA. V lost 4 bases and J lost 3, with 13 bases in between. The CDR3 spells CASSSTQDSYEQYF. The CDR3 nucleotides read TGTGCCAGCAGCTCTACCCAAGACAGCTACGAGCAGTACTTC.

This chain joins TRBV9 and TRBJ1-2, with 8 nucleotides matching TRBD1. After removal of 3 bases from V and 7 bases from J, the junction contained 14 bases not matched to a gene. Germline V gives CDR1 SGDLS, CDR2 YYNGEE. The CDR3 sequence is 16 residues long. The CDR3 nucleotides are TGTGCCAGCAGCGCAACGCGGGACAGGCTGTATAGTGGCTACACCTTC. It is translated as CASSATRDRLYSGYTF.

The chain recombines TRBV30 with TRBJ2-2; no clear D. Trimming shortened V by 0 bases and J by 0 bases, and 11 bases separated the two germline ends. This CDR3 has 16 amino acids. Germline values: CDR1 GTSNPN, CDR2 SVGIG (reference sequence). This CDR3 is CAWSVEQATNTGELFF. The CDR3 DNA sequence: TGTGCCTGGAGTGTCGAGCAGGCCACGAACACCGGGGAGCTGTTTTTT.

The J gene is TRBJ1-5, the V gene TRBV6-1, with no clear D. Trimming removed 3 bases from V and 10 bases from J, with 16 bases in between. Germline CDR1 and CDR2: MNHNS and SASEGT. The CDR3 spans 14 residues. CDR3 in amino acids: CASSDREGRGPQHF. The CDR3 DNA sequence: TGTGCCAGCAGTGACCGGGAAGGCCGGGGACCCCAGCATTTT.

The V call is TRBV27, the J call TRBJ2-5, with TRBD1 as a possible D gene (5 bases). The V gene's germline CDR1 is MNHEY and CDR2 SMNVEV (reference sequence). The length of the CDR3 is 13 residues. The germline V and J ends were trimmed by 10 bases and 3 bases, with 15 bases remaining between them. Written as DNA, the CDR3 is TGTGCCACCCGGACCCAAGGGGAAGAGACCCAGTACTTC. The encoded protein is CATRTQGEETQYF.